This T cell receptor (beta chain) was captured in a study of spatial heterogeneity in lung cancer. Time point here: blood at routine non-recurrence follow-up after resection. TCRdb redid the calling of the 5' RACE reads with MiXCR, one entry per CDR3 protein. The sample includes fewer than 50,000 distinct CDR3 sequences, 10% of them seen just once. This TCR derives from a female donor with early-stage non-small cell lung cancer. Sequencing used PBMCs, obtained at follow-up.

CDR3 protein: CASSWDTGIGTEAFF. CDR3 in DNA: TGCGCCAGCAGCTGGGATACAGGGATCGGAACTGAAGCTTTCTTT. The rearrangement joins TRBV5-1 to TRBJ1-1; D perhaps matches TRBD1 (6 bases). The CDR3 length is 15 residues. Trimming cost V 3 bases and J 5 bases, with 17 bases left between them. CDR1 is SGHRS and CDR2 is YFSETQ in the germline V gene.